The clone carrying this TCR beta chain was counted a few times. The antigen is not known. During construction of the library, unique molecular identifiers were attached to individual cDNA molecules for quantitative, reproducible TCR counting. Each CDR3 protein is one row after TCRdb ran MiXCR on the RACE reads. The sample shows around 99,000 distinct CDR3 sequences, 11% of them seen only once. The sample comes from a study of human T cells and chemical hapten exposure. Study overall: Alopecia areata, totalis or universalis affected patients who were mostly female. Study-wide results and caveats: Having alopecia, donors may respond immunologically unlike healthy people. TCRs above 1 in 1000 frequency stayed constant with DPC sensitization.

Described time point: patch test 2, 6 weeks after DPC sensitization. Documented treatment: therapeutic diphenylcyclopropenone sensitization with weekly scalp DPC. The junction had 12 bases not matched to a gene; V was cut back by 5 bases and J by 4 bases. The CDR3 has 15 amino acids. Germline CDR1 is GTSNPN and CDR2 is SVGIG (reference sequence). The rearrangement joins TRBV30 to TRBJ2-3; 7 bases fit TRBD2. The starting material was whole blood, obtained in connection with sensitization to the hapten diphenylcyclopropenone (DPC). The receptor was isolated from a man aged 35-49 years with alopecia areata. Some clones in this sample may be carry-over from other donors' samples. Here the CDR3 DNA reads TGTGCCTGGGAACTGGGGCTAGCGGATGCAGATACGCAGTATTTT. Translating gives CAWELGLADADTQYF.